These 27 T cell receptor beta chains were all obtained from the same sample, sequenced in a study of tumor-infiltrating lymphocytes in primary liver carcinoma. Synthesis of TCR beta cDNA was carried out from around 540 ng total RNA with a constant-region primer. Libraries covering TCR beta were generated through three nested multiplex PCR rounds (using a slightly modified ARM-PCR). In the first two PCR rounds, TRBV1-TRBV30 forward primers were paired with a C-beta reverse primer, and each round lasted roughly 9 cycles. In TCRdb, the multiplex PCR reads were re-called with MiXCR into one record per CDR3 protein. The table has around 50,000 distinct CDR3 sequences, over 65% seen once; the top ten hold approximately 30%. Taking about 18-32 mg of unsorted bulk tissue, the authors co-extracted RNA and DNA. The sequencing sample was made of liver tumor tissue from sampling region 3. As for subset: tumor region T3, left-lateral pole. Every receptor here comes from a man between 35 and 55 years old with primary liver carcinoma and hepatitis B virus infection.

This clonotype was recorded only once. The V and J genes are TRBV11-2 and TRBJ2-6; 7 bases are shared with TRBD1. There are 18 residues in the CDR3. Germline V gene sequence: CDR1 SGHAT, CDR2 FQNNGV. The trim removed 5 bases at V and 1 base at J, leaving 11 bases unmatched. The CDR3: CASSRLTGLVSGANVLTF. DNA for the CDR3: TGTGCCAGCAGCCGACTGACAGGGTTAGTGTCTGGGGCCAACGTCCTGACTTTC.

Worth noting for this clonotype: A junction end diverges from the germline sequence, so it may reflect a read error. The chain employs TRBV12-3 or TRBV12-4 and TRBJ2-7; weak D call: TRBD1 (6 bases). The CDR3 runs to 12 residues. The CDR3 DNA reads TGTGCCAGTAGACTACAGGGCTACGAGCAGTGCTTC. It specifies CASRLQGYEQCF.

This clonotype was detected only once. The gene calls are TRBV6-5 and TRBJ2-3; tentatively, D is TRBD1 (5 bases). V lost 10 bases to trimming and J lost 2 bases, with 13 bases between them. The CDR3 loop spans 13 amino acids. Germline-derived CDR1 and CDR2 are MNHEY and SVGAGI. The CDR3 nucleotides read TGTGCCAACACTTCACAGGTCACAGATACGCAGTATTTT. This encodes CANTSQVTDTQYF.

As regards this clonotype: Germline is not matched at one junction end, which may reflect a read error. This chain uses TRBV7-9 with TRBJ2-1; TRBD2 agrees at 11 bases. Germline V gene sequence: CDR1 SEHNR, CDR2 FQNEAQ (reference sequence). This CDR3 comprises 18 residues. The CDR3 spells CASGLPSGLADTSHEQFF. CDR3 nucleotide sequence: TGTGCCAGCGGCTTACCTTCGGGACTAGCGGATACGAGCCATGAGCAGTTCTTC.

The chain combines TRBV11-1 with TRBJ2-1; 10 nucleotides agree with TRBD2. V dropped 5 bases and J dropped 6; count of bases not matched to a gene: 13. Germline V gives CDR1 SGHAT, CDR2 FQDESV (reference sequence). The CDR3 extends over 17 amino acids. In DNA, the CDR3 is TGTGCCAGCAGCGCCCGGGGAGCGGGAGGGCCTCTCAATGAGCAGTTCTTC. Amino acid sequence: CASSARGAGGPLNEQFF.

The sample holds one count of this clonotype. One junction end does not reproduce the germline sequence, and a read error may be involved. The V gene is TRBV12-3 or TRBV12-4, the J gene TRBJ2-1; the match to TRBD2 covers 8 bases. The CDR3 sequence is 13 residues long. The CDR3, as DNA: TGTGCCAGCAGTCCGACTAGCGCCAACGAGCAGTCCTTC. This encodes CASSPTSANEQSF.

With respect to this clonotype: The CDR3 does not end in the conserved phenylalanine or tryptophan, so this is likely a read error. The chain recombines TRBV6-5 with TRBJ2-5; D is unresolved. This CDR3 spans 14 amino acids. From germline, CDR1 is MNHEY and CDR2 SVGAGI. CDR3 nucleotides: TGTGGCAGCAGTTACCGTAGTAAGAAAGAGACCCAGTACTTA. Translating it yields CGSSYRSKKETQYL.

With respect to this clonotype: Mismatch with germline at one junction end may stem from a read error. The gene calls are TRBV6-5 and TRBJ2-3; a weak D match, TRBD2 (6 bases). This CDR3 region has 14 residues. Germline CDR1 and CDR2: MNHEY and SVGAGI. CDR3 protein: CVSSYAGWTNTQYF. The DNA for the CDR3 is TGTGTCAGCAGTTACGCGGGATGGACAAATACGCAGTATTTT.

Turning to this clonotype: One end of the junction fails to match germline, which may point to a read error. The V call is TRBV6-1, the J call TRBJ2-1, with 9 nucleotides matching TRBD2. Germline CDR1 is MNHNS and CDR2 is SASEGT. This CDR3 has 14 amino acids. The CDR3, as DNA: TGTGCCAGCACCGGGACTAGCAGTTACAATGAGCAGTTCTTT. Its protein is CASTGTSSYNEQFF.

The J gene is TRBJ2-1, the V gene TRBV11-2, with D perhaps assigned TRBD1 or TRBD2 (6 bases each). The germline CDR1 and CDR2 sequences are SGHAT and FQNNGV. V lost 5 bases and J 8 bases, leaving 28 bases between the germline ends. The length of the CDR3 is 18 residues. The DNA for the CDR3 is TGTGCCAGCAGCCTTGACCCTAGGGGGACCGGGAGTTACTATGAGCAGTTCTTC. Its translation is CASSLDPRGTGSYYEQFF.

About this clonotype: Because it lacks the conserved phenylalanine or tryptophan at the end, this CDR3 is likely a read error. This chain uses TRBV11-2 with TRBJ2-7; D is ambiguous. Germline V lookup: CDR1 SGHAT, CDR2 FQNNGV. The CDR3 runs to 14 residues. CDR3 in amino acids: CASSLTDGSYDQYL. The CDR3 DNA reads as TGTGCCAGCAGCTTAACCGACGGATCCTACGATCAGTACTTA.

The chain combines TRBV12-3 or TRBV12-4 with TRBJ2-7; D unresolved. The CDR3 covers 14 residues. The DNA of the CDR3 is TGTGGCGGCAGTGGCCCCCCACGGCCCTACGAGCAGTACTTC. Amino acids: CGGSGPPRPYEQYF.

To note about this clonotype: At one of its ends the junction is not consistent with the germline gene, which may arise from a read error. V gene TRBV11-2 combines with J gene TRBJ2-7; D is possibly TRBD1 (6 bases). This CDR3 has 18 residues. Germline V CDR1 and CDR2: SGHAT, FQNNGV. In DNA form, the CDR3 reads TGTACCAGCAGCTTAATAGACATGGAGACAGGCTATTCCTACGAGCAGTACTTC. This gives the protein CTSSLIDMETGYSYEQYF.

This clonotype is labeled as large. The chain carries TRBV11-2 and TRBJ1-6, with TRBD1 matching over 8 bases. V was pared by 2 bases and J by 7 bases, with 1 base of the junction left unmatched. Germline CDR1 is SGHAT and CDR2 is FQNNGV. The CDR3 sequence is 14 residues long. As DNA, the CDR3 is TGTGCCAGCAGCTTACAGGGGGCGAATTCACCCCTCCACTTT. It translates to CASSLQGANSPLHF.

On this clonotype: This may be a read error, as it is one base from a much larger clone. This chain connects TRBV5-1 to TRBJ2-7; weak D call: TRBD2 (5 bases). Germline CDR1 and CDR2: SGHRS and YFSETQ. The CDR3 is 13 amino acids. Trimming cost V 6 bases and J 2 bases, with 12 bases left between them. The CDR3 is CASNFAGAYEQYF. The CDR3 bases are TGCGCCAGCAACTTTGCGGGCGCCTACGAGCAGTACTTC.

V and J are TRBV20-1 and TRBJ2-1, with TRBD2 identical over 11 bases. From germline, CDR1 is DFQATT and CDR2 SNEGSKA (reference sequence). There are 17 residues in the CDR3. Trimming removed 4 bases from V and 6 bases from J; junction bases left unmatched: 14. CDR3 amino acids: CSATEPGGTSGTNEQFF. CDR3 nucleotides: TGCAGTGCTACTGAACCCGGAGGGACTAGCGGAACCAATGAGCAGTTCTTC.

Comments on this clonotype: The conserved closing phenylalanine or tryptophan is absent in this CDR3, likely reflecting a read error. This chain uses TRBV12-3 or TRBV12-4 with TRBJ2-1; TRBD2 matches at 8 bases. The CDR3 runs 18 residues. CDR3 residues: CVSSPRGAGEGSYNEQFL. The CDR3 coding sequence is TGTGTCAGTAGTCCTAGGGGAGCGGGAGAAGGCTCCTACAATGAGCAGTTCCTC.

By sample share, this clonotype is medium-sized. The CDR3 nucleotides read TGTGCCAGCAGCTTAAGACAGGGGGGCCCCTCTGGGGCCAACGTCCTGACTTTC. It encodes CASSLRQGGPSGANVLTF. This chain links TRBV11-2 with TRBJ2-6; 9 nucleotides match TRBD1. Per the germline V gene, CDR1 is SGHAT and CDR2 is FQNNGV. This CDR3 comprises 18 residues. J lost 0 bases, V lost 2 bases, and 5 bases had no gene match.

As to this clonotype: Since no conserved phenylalanine or tryptophan closes the CDR3, a read error is the likely cause. The CDR3, as DNA: TGTGCCAACAGCTTACGTAGGAGTAGCGGGATCTCCTCCTACAATGAGCAGTTCTCC. Translating gives CANSLRRSSGISSYNEQFS. The chain joins TRBV7-8 to TRBJ2-1; 8 bases align to TRBD2. This CDR3 is 19 amino acids long. The V gene's germline CDR1 is SGHVS and CDR2 FQNEAQ.

A note on this clonotype: At one end the junction does not follow the germline gene, possibly because of a read error. This sequence joins TRBV11-2 and TRBJ2-7, with 9 bases lining up with TRBD2. The length of the CDR3 is 15 residues. Germline CDR1 SGHAT, CDR2 FQNNGV. The CDR3 spells CACSPGLAESYEQYF. CDR3 sequence (DNA): TGTGCCTGCAGCCCGGGACTAGCCGAATCCTACGAGCAGTACTTC.

This clonotype was observed a handful of times. The chain uses TRBV28 and TRBJ2-5; 7 nucleotides agree with TRBD1. Germline V gene lookup returns CDR1 MDHEN and CDR2 SYDVKM. This CDR3 is 17 amino acids long. Trimming took 6 bases from V and 1 from J; bases not matched to a gene: 14. CDR3 in DNA: TGTGCCAGCAGCTGGGCTGGACAGGCTGATCCCCAAGAGACCCAGTACTTC. It specifies CASSWAGQADPQETQYF.

In its sample, this clonotype was seen a few times. This may arise from a read error, as a much more abundant clone is one base away. The CDR3 does not close with the conserved phenylalanine or tryptophan, likely indicating a read error. J is TRBJ2-5 and V is TRBV6-5; D might be TRBD2 (5 bases). Germline assignment: CDR1 MNHEY and CDR2 SVGAGI. Trimming stripped 2 bases from V and 4 bases from J, with 20 bases between. This CDR3 contains 17 residues. Here the CDR3 DNA reads TGTGCCAGCAGTTACAGAAGGTCGGACCCGGAGGCAGAGACCCAGTACCTC. Amino acid sequence: CASSYRRSDPEAETQYL.

This chain uses TRBV29-1 with TRBJ1-3; D call uncertain. The V end lost 6 bases, the J end lost 5 bases, and 11 bases lay between the germline ends. Germline V gene sequence: CDR1 SQVTM, CDR2 ANQGSEA. This CDR3 comprises 12 residues. Written as DNA, the CDR3 is TGCAGCGTCTTGACGGAAAGAAACACCATATATTTT. Translated: CSVLTERNTIYF.

As for this clonotype: One end of the junction is discordant with germline, which a read error may explain. The chain joins TRBV10-3 to TRBJ2-7; TRBD1 might be the D (7 bases). Germline lookup yields CDR1 ENHRY and CDR2 SYGVKD. The CDR3 has 20 amino acids. The chain's CDR3 is CAISGGILQAGGKQRIEHYF. The CDR3 DNA is TGTGCCATCAGTGGGGGTATCCTCCAAGCAGGGGGGAAGCAGCGAATTGAGCATTATTTC.

The J gene is TRBJ2-1, the V gene TRBV29-1; 8 bases are a match to TRBD2. The CDR3 spans 14 residues. The germline V gene encodes CDR1 SQVTM and CDR2 ANQGSEA. Trimming at V came to 6 bases and at J to 7 bases, leaving 11 bases not matched to a gene. CDR3 bases: TGCAGCGTCCTCAAAGCGGGAGAGTTAAATGAGCAGTTCTTC. This encodes CSVLKAGELNEQFF.

In its sample, this clonotype was seen a few times. J is TRBJ2-1 and V is TRBV20-1; 12 nucleotides line up with TRBD1. The CDR3 loop spans 13 amino acids. CDR1 and CDR2 (germline): DFQATT, SNEGSKA (reference sequence). The ends lost 3 bases at V and 7 bases at J; junction bases unmatched: 1. The DNA for the CDR3 is TGCAGTGCTAGGGGACAGGGGGCAAATGAGCAGTTCTTC. Translated, it gives CSARGQGANEQFF.

This chain connects TRBV11-2 to TRBJ2-2; D unclear. Germline lookup yields CDR1 SGHAT and CDR2 FQNNGV. V gave up 5 bases and J gave up 8 bases, with 15 bases separating them. The CDR3 has 14 residues. The CDR3 spells CASSPFASFGELFF. The CDR3 DNA reads as TGTGCCAGCAGCCCCTTTGCTAGTTTTGGGGAGCTGTTTTTT.